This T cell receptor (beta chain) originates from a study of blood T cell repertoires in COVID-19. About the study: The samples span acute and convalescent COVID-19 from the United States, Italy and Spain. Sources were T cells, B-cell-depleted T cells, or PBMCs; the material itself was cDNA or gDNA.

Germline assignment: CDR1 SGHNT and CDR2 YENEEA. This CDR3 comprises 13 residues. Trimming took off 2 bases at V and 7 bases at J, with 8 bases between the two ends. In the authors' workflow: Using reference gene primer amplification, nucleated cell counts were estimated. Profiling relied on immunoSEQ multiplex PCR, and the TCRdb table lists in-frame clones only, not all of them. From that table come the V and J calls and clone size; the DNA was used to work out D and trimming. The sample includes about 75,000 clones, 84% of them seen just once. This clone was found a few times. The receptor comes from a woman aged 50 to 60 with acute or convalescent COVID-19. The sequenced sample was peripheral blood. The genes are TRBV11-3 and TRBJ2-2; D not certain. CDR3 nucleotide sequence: TGTGCCAGCAGCTTAAGTTCGAGCGGGGAGCTGTTTTTT. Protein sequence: CASSLSSSGELFF. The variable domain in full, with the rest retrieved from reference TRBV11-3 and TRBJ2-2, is EAGVVQSPRYKIIEKKQPVAFWCNPISGHNTLYWYLQNLGQGPELLIRYENEEAVDDSQLPKDRFSAERLKGVDSTLKIQPAELGDSAVYLCASSLSSSGELFFGEGSRLTVL.